The T cell receptor (beta chain) described here comes from a study of shared clonotypes between healthy human individuals. The study, taken as a whole, reports: What naive subsets generally showed was a larger estimated richness than memory subsets showed.

Each cell subset's genomic DNA was divided evenly among several immunoSEQ plates. Some clones are missing from TCRdb's copy, which holds only in-frame ones; the method was immunoSEQ multiplex PCR. The sample carries about 2.4 million clones, 93% recorded once. V was trimmed by 0 bases and J by 2 bases, leaving 6 bases between them. The CDR3 length is 14 residues. The V gene's germline CDR1 is SGDLS and CDR2 YYNGEE. To note about this clone: Its antigen is currently unknown.

The rearrangement links TRBV9 to TRBJ2-1, with D uncertain. The receptor was derived from a man younger than 30 in good health. Some clones in this sample may be carry-over from other donors' samples. Sequencing was done on a sample of naive CD4+ T cells from PBMCs. As for subset: CD45RA+ positively selected. The chain's CDR3 is CASSVGLTYNEQFF. The CDR3 region has the DNA TGTGCCAGCAGCGTAGGACTGACCTACAATGAGCAGTTCTTC.